This T cell receptor beta chain came from a study of cytomegalovirus exposure and HLA in healthy donors. CDR1 SEHNR and CDR2 FQNEAQ come from the germline V gene (reference sequence). The ends were cut back, 3 bases at V and 7 bases at J, with 10 bases in the middle. The CDR3 loop spans 13 amino acids. Study-wide results and limits: A later analysis linked a missense DCLRE1C variant to TCR beta V- and J-gene trimming. DRB1 showed the most TCR associations and HLA-C the fewest in a later analysis, as rates varied by HLA locus. Based on reports, TCR beta sequences accurately predicted HLA-A and HLA-B alleles for most subjects.

Worth noting for this clone: Its antigen is unidentified.

PCR amplification relied on 60 Vbeta primers (plus 13 Jbeta primers). Only in-frame clones appear in the TCRdb table, and some are missing; sequencing was by immunoSEQ multiplex PCR. The table includes about 140,000 clones, approximately 80% detected once. The receptor was derived from a male donor in good health and CMV-seropositive. V usage is TRBV7-9 and J usage is TRBJ1-5; D unclear. Sequenced sample: PBMCs. The DNA of the CDR3 is TGTGCCAGCAGCTTGAGGGATGACCAGCCCCAGCATTTT. Its protein product is CASSLRDDQPQHF.